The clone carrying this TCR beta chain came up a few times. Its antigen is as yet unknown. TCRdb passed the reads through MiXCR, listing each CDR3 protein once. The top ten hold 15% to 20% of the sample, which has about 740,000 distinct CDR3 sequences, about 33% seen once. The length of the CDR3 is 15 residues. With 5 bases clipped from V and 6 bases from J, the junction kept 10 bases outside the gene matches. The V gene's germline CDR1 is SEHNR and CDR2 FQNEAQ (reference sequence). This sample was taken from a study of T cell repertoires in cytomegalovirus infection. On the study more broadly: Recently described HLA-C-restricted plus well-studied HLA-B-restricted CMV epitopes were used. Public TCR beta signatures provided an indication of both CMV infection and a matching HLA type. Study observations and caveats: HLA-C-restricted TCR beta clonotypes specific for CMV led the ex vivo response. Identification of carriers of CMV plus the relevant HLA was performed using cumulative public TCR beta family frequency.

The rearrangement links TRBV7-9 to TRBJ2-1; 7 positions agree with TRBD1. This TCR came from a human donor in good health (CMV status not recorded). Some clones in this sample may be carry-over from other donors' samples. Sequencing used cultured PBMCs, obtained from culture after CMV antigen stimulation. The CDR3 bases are TGTGCCAGCAGCCCACTACAGGGGCTGGTCAATGAGCAGTTCTTC. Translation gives CASSPLQGLVNEQFF.